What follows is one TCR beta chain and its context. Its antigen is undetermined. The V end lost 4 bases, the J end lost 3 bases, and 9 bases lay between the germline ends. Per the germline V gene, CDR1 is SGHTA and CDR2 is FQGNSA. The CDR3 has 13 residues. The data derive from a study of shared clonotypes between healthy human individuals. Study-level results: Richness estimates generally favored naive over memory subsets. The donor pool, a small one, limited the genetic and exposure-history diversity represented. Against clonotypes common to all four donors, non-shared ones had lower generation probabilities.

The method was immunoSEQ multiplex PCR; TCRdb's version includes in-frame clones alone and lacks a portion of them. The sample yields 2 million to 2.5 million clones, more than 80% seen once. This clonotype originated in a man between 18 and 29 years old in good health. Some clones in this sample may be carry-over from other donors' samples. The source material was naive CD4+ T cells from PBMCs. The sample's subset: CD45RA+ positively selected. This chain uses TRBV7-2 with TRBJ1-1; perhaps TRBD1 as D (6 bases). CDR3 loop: CASSWDTYTEAFF. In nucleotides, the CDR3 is TGTGCCAGCAGCTGGGACACTTACACTGAAGCTTTCTTT.